Following are 18 T cell receptor beta chains from one sample sequenced in a study of T cells in Graves' hyperthyroidism and ophthalmopathy. Amplified TCR beta CDR3 regions came from RNA transcripts. The study used the HTBI primer set for a first-round RT-PCR of the TCR CDR3. TCRdb re-called the multiplex PCR reads with MiXCR, one entry per CDR3 protein. The sample yields under 250,000 distinct CDR3 sequences, approximately 16% seen once. Sequencing input: blood. The receptors were gathered from a woman aged 50 to 60 with Graves' hyperthyroidism.

The chain has TRBV19 and TRBJ2-3; the match to TRBD2 covers 9 bases. This CDR3 contains 18 residues. Germline V CDR1 and CDR2: LNHDA, SQIVND (reference sequence). V shed 6 bases and J 3 bases; nucleotides not matched to a gene: 16. The CDR3 region is CASRATSGRSERTDTQYF. DNA of the CDR3: TGTGCCAGTAGAGCGACGAGCGGGAGGAGTGAGCGTACAGATACGCAGTATTTT.

This chain links TRBV2 with TRBJ2-1, with unresolved D. Germline V gene lookup returns CDR1 SNHLY and CDR2 FYNNEI. This CDR3 spans 15 amino acids. The germline V and J ends were trimmed by 0 bases and 6 bases, with 12 bases remaining between them. The CDR3 region is CASSEAVVLRNEQFF. The DNA for the CDR3 is TGTGCCAGCAGTGAAGCGGTAGTACTGCGCAATGAGCAGTTCTTC.

This clonotype occurred many times. The gene calls are TRBV7-9 and TRBJ2-3; possible D gene TRBD2, 5 bases. Germline V gene sequence: CDR1 SEHNR, CDR2 FQNEAQ (reference sequence). Trimming pared 3 bases from V and 0 bases from J, leaving 16 bases between. There are 17 residues in the CDR3. In DNA form, the CDR3 reads TGTGCCAGCAGCTTTGGGCGGGCAGAAGCTAGCACAGATACGCAGTATTTT. This translates into CASSFGRAEASTDTQYF.

V is TRBV24-1 and J is TRBJ2-2; D may be TRBD2 (5 bases). Trimming removed 6 bases from V and 6 bases from J, with 13 bases in between. The CDR3 runs 14 residues. Per germline, CDR1 KGHDR and CDR2 SFDVKD. The CDR3 here is CATSRWESPGELFF. The DNA of the CDR3 is TGTGCCACCAGTAGGTGGGAGTCTCCCGGGGAGCTGTTTTTT.

This clonotype showed up many times. V and J are TRBV28 and TRBJ2-7, with 8 bases aligning to TRBD1. V lost 4 bases to trimming and J lost 2 bases; unmatched junction nucleotides: 10. The CDR3 spans 16 residues. Germline lookup yields CDR1 MDHEN and CDR2 SYDVKM. This CDR3 is CASSSQSGGSPYEQYF. Here the CDR3 DNA reads TGTGCCAGCAGTTCTCAATCAGGGGGCTCCCCCTACGAGCAGTACTTC.

A word on this clonotype: One base away lies a much larger clone, so this may be a sequencing read error. CDR3 sequence (DNA): TGCGCCAGCAGCCCACCTACCGGGAGTCGAGAGACCCAGTACTTC. This translates into CASSPPTGSRETQYF. The genes are TRBV5-1 and TRBJ2-5; TRBD2 is a possible D gene (6 bases). Germline V gene lookup returns CDR1 SGHRS and CDR2 YFSETQ. The CDR3 has 15 residues. Between the trimmed V and J ends, which lost 4 bases and 4 bases, there was a span of 17 bases.

V and J are TRBV5-1 and TRBJ2-7; unclear D gene. CDR3 length: 15 amino acids. Per the germline V gene, CDR1 is SGHRS and CDR2 is YFSETQ. V was shortened by 0 bases and J by 1 base, with 11 bases between the two germline ends. The CDR3 coding sequence is TGCGCCAGCAGCTTGGGGGATTATGTTTCCTACGAGCAGTACTTC. Translation: CASSLGDYVSYEQYF.

The chain uses TRBV20-1 and TRBJ2-1; D tentatively fits TRBD1 or TRBD2 (5 bases each). Germline values: CDR1 DFQATT, CDR2 SNEGSKA (reference sequence). The CDR3 is 13 amino acids. CDR3 amino acids: CSPGGGSSNEQFF. The CDR3 DNA reads TGCAGCCCCGGTGGGGGAAGTAGCAATGAGCAGTTCTTC.

V gene TRBV6-1 combines with J gene TRBJ2-2; 8 bases fit TRBD1. The junction had 4 bases not matched to a gene; V was cut back by 10 bases and J by 3 bases. Looked up from germline, CDR1 is MNHNS and CDR2 is SASEGT. CDR3 length: 13 amino acids. CDR3 in DNA: TGTGCCACCAAGACAGGGGACACCGGGGAGCTGTTTTTT. Translated, it gives CATKTGDTGELFF.

This clonotype was seen many times. This chain links TRBV20-1 with TRBJ2-5, with D uncertain. The germline CDR1 and CDR2 sequences are DFQATT and SNEGSKA (reference sequence). CDR3 length: 12 residues. V was shortened by 2 bases and J by 5 bases, with 9 bases between the two germline ends. The CDR3 protein is CSARRSGETQYF. The CDR3 DNA is TGCAGTGCTAGAAGGTCCGGGGAGACCCAGTACTTC.

This clonotype came up many times. This chain uses TRBV5-6 with TRBJ2-5; 12 nucleotides align to TRBD2. Per germline, CDR1 SGHDT and CDR2 YYEEEE. The CDR3 runs to 16 residues. V lost 5 bases and J lost 5; bases outside the gene matches: 10. CDR3 sequence (DNA): TGTGCCAGCAGTTCGAGACTAGCGGGAGTAAGTGAGACCCAGTACTTC. It is translated as CASSSRLAGVSETQYF.

This clonotype occurred many times. The J gene is TRBJ2-7, the V gene TRBV15, with D possibly TRBD2 on 6 matching bases. Germline V gives CDR1 LNHNV, CDR2 YYDKDF (reference sequence). CDR3 length: 13 amino acids. V lost 5 bases and J 3 bases, leaving 11 bases between the germline ends. The CDR3 DNA reads TGTGCCACCAGCGGGACGGGACTCTACGAGCAGTACTTC. Its translation: CATSGTGLYEQYF.

The CDR3, as DNA: TGTGCCAGCAGTGCAGGGTGGGCGGGGTCCGGGGCCAACGTCCTGACTTTC. Protein product: CASSAGWAGSGANVLTF. V usage is TRBV6-1 and J usage is TRBJ2-6, with D perhaps matching TRBD2 (6 bases). There are 17 residues in the CDR3. The V and J ends lost 4 bases and 4 bases respectively, with 17 bases between them. The germline CDR1 and CDR2 sequences are MNHNS and SASEGT.

Worth noting for this clonotype: A read error may explain this, as a much larger clone is one base away. This chain links TRBV7-3 with TRBJ2-2; D is possibly TRBD2 (5 bases). Germline CDR1 SGHTA, CDR2 FQGTGA. This CDR3 comprises 14 residues. The CDR3 coding sequence is TGTGCCAGCAGCCCGGACCGGAACACCGGGGAGCTGCTTTTT. The encoded protein is CASSPDRNTGELLF.

This clonotype was seen ten or more times. V and J are TRBV15 and TRBJ2-1; 8 bases are a match to TRBD1. The CDR3 is made up of 14 amino acids. J gave up 7 bases and V 3 bases, and 5 bases lay outside the gene matches. CDR1 is LNHNV, CDR2 YYDKDF, per germline (reference sequence). Written as DNA, the CDR3 is TGTGCCACCAGCAGGAAGACAGGGGCGAATGAGCAGTTCTTC. This encodes CATSRKTGANEQFF.

This clonotype was seen at least ten times. This sequence joins TRBV6-9 and TRBJ1-6; no clear D. The CDR3 sequence is 11 residues long. Germline loops: CDR1 MNHGY, CDR2 SVAAGI. V dropped 9 bases and J dropped 8 bases, with 8 bases sitting between them. The CDR3 bases are TGTGCCAGGGGCGAGGATTCACCCCTCCACTTT. Translation gives CARGEDSPLHF.

This clonotype has a count of ten or more. The chain joins TRBV28 to TRBJ2-1; D is uncertain. The ends were cut back, 2 bases at V and 3 bases at J, with 8 bases in the middle. Germline CDR1 MDHEN, CDR2 SYDVKM. The CDR3 loop spans 14 amino acids. CDR3 protein: CASSLTRNYNEQFF. The CDR3 nucleotides read TGTGCCAGCAGTTTAACCAGGAACTACAATGAGCAGTTCTTC. The whole variable domain, filled in from reference TRBV28 and TRBJ2-1, reads DVKVTQSSRYLVKRTGEKVFLECVQDMDHENMFWYRQDPGLGLRLIYFSYDVKMKEKGDIPEGYSVSREKKERFSLILESASTNQTSMYLCASSLTRNYNEQFFGPGTRLTVL.

In this sample, this clonotype turned up many times. The chain is built from TRBV6-4 and TRBJ2-3; 11 nucleotides line up with TRBD2. Germline trimming cut 5 bases from V and 0 bases from J; bases unmatched to any gene: 1. This CDR3 has 15 residues. CDR1 MRHNA and CDR2 SNTAGT come from the germline V gene. CDR3 protein: CASSRTSGSTDTQYF. CDR3 nucleotide sequence: TGTGCCAGCAGTCGGACTAGCGGGAGCACAGATACGCAGTATTTT.